This passage covers 23 T cell receptor beta chains from one sample sequenced in a study of blood T cell repertoires in COVID-19. The table came from immunoSEQ multiplex PCR; TCRdb's copy has only in-frame clones and leaves some out. The table lists around 200,000 clones, over 70% of them singletons. The specimen was peripheral blood. The receptor source for this set is a middle-aged man with active or convalescent COVID-19.

The chain uses TRBV19 and TRBJ2-7, with 9 nucleotides matching TRBD1. This CDR3 contains 16 residues. Unmatched junction bases numbered 7, after V lost 2 bases and J lost 2 bases. CDR1 is LNHDA and CDR2 is SQIVND in the germline V gene (reference sequence). The CDR3 DNA reads TGTGCCAGTAGTATACGGGGGACAGGGAGTCCCTACGAGCAGTACTTC. This gives the protein CASSIRGTGSPYEQYF.

The rearrangement joins TRBV18 to TRBJ2-4; D not resolved. Germline CDR1 KGHSH, CDR2 LQKENI. The CDR3 has 13 amino acids. The V end was cut by 3 bases, the J end by 7 bases, with 10 bases between. CDR3 protein: CASSPGAANIQYF. DNA of the CDR3: TGTGCCAGCTCACCCGGCGCGGCGAACATTCAGTACTTC.

Only one count was recorded for this clone. The gene calls are TRBV27 and TRBJ2-2, with TRBD1 as a possible D gene (6 bases). CDR1 is MNHEY, CDR2 SMNVEV, per germline (reference sequence). With 3 bases removed from V and 2 bases from J, the gap between germline ends came to 7 bases. The CDR3 loop spans 14 amino acids. The CDR3 DNA sequence: TGTGCCAGCAGTTTTGGGACAAACACCGGGGAGCTGTTTTTT. This encodes CASSFGTNTGELFF.

The chain has TRBV27 and TRBJ1-2, with TRBD1 matching over 8 bases. With V trimmed by 0 bases and J by 5 bases, 5 bases remained unmatched. From germline, CDR1 is MNHEY and CDR2 SMNVEV (reference sequence). The CDR3 loop spans 15 amino acids. The CDR3 bases are TGTGCCAGCAGTTTATCACCAGGGGGCATGTATGGCTACACCTTC. Its translation is CASSLSPGGMYGYTF.

V and J are TRBV19 and TRBJ2-7, with TRBD1 matching 8 bases. The CDR3 runs to 15 residues. The V and J ends lost 7 bases and 2 bases, in that order; junction bases with no gene match: 10. CDR1 is LNHDA, CDR2 SQIVND, per germline (reference sequence). This CDR3 is CASTPEQGVPYEQYF. DNA for the CDR3: TGTGCCAGTACTCCGGAACAGGGGGTTCCCTACGAGCAGTACTTC.

This sequence joins TRBV6-5 and TRBJ2-7; possible D gene TRBD1, 6 bases. The CDR3 sequence is 13 residues long. In germline, CDR1 is MNHEY, CDR2 SVGAGI. Deletions cut 6 bases from V and 3 bases from J, with 12 bases between. The CDR3 bases are TGTGCCAGCAGGTCGGGACAAATCTACGAGCAGTACTTC. As protein: CASRSGQIYEQYF.

V usage is TRBV5-6 and J usage is TRBJ1-3; D unresolved. This CDR3 contains 16 residues. CDR1 SGHDT and CDR2 YYEEEE come from the germline V gene. V was cut by 1 base and J by 0 bases, with 11 bases left in between. CDR3 loop: CASSLIRRSSGNTIYF. The CDR3 nucleotides are TGTGCCAGCAGCTTGATTCGCCGGAGCTCTGGAAACACCATATATTTT.

The V call is TRBV4-3, the J call TRBJ1-1; TRBD1 agrees at 9 bases. The CDR3 runs 14 residues. CDR1 is LGHNA and CDR2 is YSLEER in the germline V gene. V was pared by 4 bases and J by 8 bases, with 8 bases of the junction left unmatched. The CDR3 DNA sequence: TGCGCCAGCAGCCGCCGGACAGGGGTGCAGGAAGCTTTCTTT. Amino acids: CASSRRTGVQEAFF.

This clone has more than one count but fewer than ten. The genes are TRBV29-1 and TRBJ2-1; TRBD2 matches at 8 bases. V lost 3 bases and J lost 6; bases outside the gene matches: 1. Germline CDR1 is SQVTM and CDR2 is ANQGSEA. The CDR3 extends over 12 amino acids. The CDR3 protein is CSVDRGGNEQFF. The CDR3 region has the DNA TGCAGCGTTGATCGGGGGGGCAATGAGCAGTTCTTC.

This sequence joins TRBV6-1 and TRBJ1-5; a possible D gene is TRBD1 (5 bases). Trimming removed 3 bases at V and 0 bases at J, with 18 bases between. The germline V gene has CDR1 MNHNS and CDR2 SASEGT. The CDR3 runs 18 residues. The CDR3 spells CASSDPLSGATSNQPQHF. As DNA, the CDR3 is TGTGCCAGCAGTGACCCTTTGTCTGGGGCCACTAGCAATCAGCCCCAGCATTTT.

The J gene is TRBJ2-4, the V gene TRBV12-3 or TRBV12-4; 7 nucleotides line up with TRBD1. The CDR3 spans 13 residues. J was trimmed by 8 bases and V by 7 bases; bases with no gene match: 8. CDR3 nucleotides: TGTGCCAGCAAACAGACAGGGCGGGACATTCAGTACTTC. Translating it yields CASKQTGRDIQYF.

The chain joins TRBV4-3 to TRBJ2-6; no clear D. The CDR3 sequence is 15 residues long. The germline V and J ends were trimmed by 1 base and 4 bases, with 8 bases remaining between them. CDR1 is LGHNA, CDR2 YSLEER, per germline. This CDR3 is CASSQATLGANVLTF. In DNA, the CDR3 is TGCGCCAGCAGCCAAGCAACTCTCGGGGCCAACGTCCTGACTTTC.

V is TRBV5-6 and J is TRBJ2-1; D possibly corresponds to TRBD2 (5 bases). CDR1 is SGHDT and CDR2 is YYEEEE in the germline V gene. V was trimmed by 0 bases and J by 3 bases, leaving 13 bases between them. The CDR3 is 16 amino acids. The CDR3 is CASSLAGRTFYNEQFF. CDR3 bases: TGTGCCAGCAGCTTGGCCGGCAGGACTTTCTACAATGAGCAGTTCTTC.

CDR3 bases: TGTGCCACCAGCCCGGGAGAACCCCTCTACGAGCAGTACTTC. Protein: CATSPGEPLYEQYF. The chain couples TRBV15 to TRBJ2-7, with D possibly TRBD2 on 6 matching bases. This CDR3 has 14 residues. V shed 5 bases and J shed 3 bases, with 14 bases lying between them. Per the germline V gene, CDR1 is LNHNV and CDR2 is YYDKDF (reference sequence).

The V and J genes are TRBV29-1 and TRBJ2-2; D is possibly TRBD1 (5 bases). CDR3 length equals 14 residues. Germline lookup yields CDR1 SQVTM and CDR2 ANQGSEA. V lost 4 bases and J 1 base, leaving 10 bases between the germline ends. The CDR3 coding sequence is TGCAGCGTTGGGGTCGGACAGAACACCGGGGAGCTGTTTTTT. Residues: CSVGVGQNTGELFF.

This chain uses TRBV27 with TRBJ2-1; D may be TRBD2 (6 bases). Germline V gene lookup returns CDR1 MNHEY and CDR2 SMNVEV (reference sequence). V was pared by 8 bases and J by 1 base, with 21 bases between. The CDR3 runs 17 residues. This chain's CDR3 is CASGPLGGVRSYNEQFF. The CDR3 DNA follows: TGTGCCAGCGGGCCTCTGGGGGGAGTAAGGTCCTACAATGAGCAGTTCTTC.

This clone occurred many times. The chain recombines TRBV19 with TRBJ1-2; no definite D call. V was shortened by 0 bases and J by 3 bases, with 14 bases between the two germline ends. The CDR3 covers 16 residues. CDR1 is LNHDA, CDR2 SQIVND, per germline (reference sequence). The CDR3 sequence is CASSIDSAGLYYGYTF. The CDR3, as DNA: TGTGCCAGTAGTATAGATAGCGCCGGACTTTACTATGGCTACACCTTC.

The V gene is TRBV6-5, the J gene TRBJ1-5, with D possibly TRBD1 on 5 matching bases. V was clipped by 6 bases and J by 5 bases, with 14 bases between them. From germline, CDR1 is MNHEY and CDR2 SVGAGI. The CDR3 runs to 14 residues. The CDR3: CASRAQGPYQPQHF. The CDR3 bases are TGTGCCAGCAGGGCTCAGGGCCCCTATCAGCCCCAGCATTTT.

The table lists this clone with a count of one. This chain uses TRBV27 with TRBJ1-1; the match to TRBD1 covers 7 bases. J gave up 1 base and V 5 bases, and 4 bases lay outside the gene matches. The CDR3 covers 14 residues. Germline V gives CDR1 MNHEY, CDR2 SMNVEV (reference sequence). The CDR3 DNA is TGTGCCAGCAGTGGGACAGAGGGGAACACTGAAGCTTTCTTT. It encodes CASSGTEGNTEAFF.

The V call is TRBV30, the J call TRBJ1-4, with D perhaps TRBD1 (6 bases). V was pared by 1 base and J by 4 bases, with 10 bases between. The CDR3 covers 14 residues. CDR1 and CDR2 (germline): GTSNPN, SVGIG (reference sequence). The CDR3 region has the DNA TGTGCCTGGAGTGGCGGCAGGGGTAATGAAAAACTGTTTTTT. As protein: CAWSGGRGNEKLFF.

The chain is built from TRBV3-1 (or the pseudogene TRBV3-2) and TRBJ1-3, with 9 bases identical to TRBD1. Looked up from germline, CDR1 is LGHDT and CDR2 is YNNKEL (reference sequence). This CDR3 comprises 15 residues. V lost 1 base to trimming and J lost 3 bases; unmatched junction nucleotides: 1. The CDR3 here is CASSQGDRVGNTIYF. The CDR3 nucleotides read TGTGCCAGCAGCCAAGGGGACAGGGTTGGAAACACCATATATTTT.

This chain connects TRBV4-3 to TRBJ1-2; 7 bases are a match to TRBD1. Unmatched junction bases numbered 6, after V lost 3 bases and J lost 2 bases. Germline V CDR1 and CDR2: LGHNA, YSLEER. This CDR3 region has 15 residues. The CDR3 loop is CASSQGRTGNYGYTF. The DNA of the CDR3 is TGCGCCAGCAGCCAGGGGCGGACAGGAAACTATGGCTACACCTTC.

V usage is TRBV19 and J usage is TRBJ2-1, with 8 bases aligning to TRBD1. J was trimmed by 4 bases and V by 6 bases; bases with no gene match: 5. CDR3 size: 14 residues. From germline, CDR1 is LNHDA and CDR2 SQIVND (reference sequence). In DNA form, the CDR3 reads TGTGCCAGTAGACCGGGACAGGAATACAATGAGCAGTTCTTC. Translating it yields CASRPGQEYNEQFF.